This T cell receptor beta chain was documented in a study of blood T cell repertoires in COVID-19. Germline V gene data show CDR1 as SGHAT and CDR2 as FQNNGV. The J segment lost 0 bases and the V segment lost 6 bases, leaving 3 bases of the junction unmatched. The CDR3 contains 16 residues. The assay was immunoSEQ multiplex PCR, and TCRdb's table has in-frame clones only and misses some. The table lists 250,000 or so clones, approximately 90% of them singletons. Specimen: PBMCs or T cells enriched from blood (not recorded which). This TCR derives from a man aged 50 to 60 who had been exposed to COVID-19. This chain connects TRBV11-2 to TRBJ2-2; 11 nucleotides match TRBD2. The DNA for the CDR3 is TGTGCCAGCAGGTTTAGCGGGAGGGCGAACACCGGGGAGCTGTTTTTT. Amino acids: CASRFSGRANTGELFF.